These 19 T cell receptor beta chains originate from one sample sequenced in a study of cytotoxic CD8 clonotypes in ibrutinib-treated CLL. TCRdb's table, derived via immunoSEQ multiplex PCR, lists solely in-frame clones and lacks some. The table lists around 330,000 clones, 67% of them singletons. The sequenced sample was PBMCs, obtained after 36 months of ibrutinib treatment. These receptor sequences come from a human donor with chronic lymphocytic leukemia.

J is TRBJ2-5 and V is TRBV5-5; TRBD1 aligns across 8 bases. V lost 1 base to trimming and J lost 5 bases; unmatched junction nucleotides: 7. This CDR3 has 15 amino acids. Germline-derived CDR1 and CDR2 are SGHKS and YYEKEE (reference sequence). This CDR3 is CASSLRDRTWETQYF. The CDR3 DNA reads as TGTGCCAGCAGCTTGAGGGACAGGACTTGGGAGACCCAGTACTTC.

The chain uses TRBV28 and TRBJ2-7; TRBD1 is a possible D gene (6 bases). This CDR3 has 14 residues. Trimming left V 6 bases short and J 7 bases short, with 19 bases between. CDR1 is MDHEN and CDR2 is SYDVKM in the germline V gene. The CDR3: CASRLSGTIMEQYF. CDR3 sequence (DNA): TGTGCCAGCAGACTATCCGGGACAATCATGGAGCAGTACTTC.

The CDR3, as DNA: TGTGCCAGCAGTTTGACAGGGGAGTGGTATGGAAACACCATATATTTT. This encodes CASSLTGEWYGNTIYF. The chain has TRBV27 and TRBJ1-3; 8 bases line up with TRBD1. Looked up from germline, CDR1 is MNHEY and CDR2 is SMNVEV (reference sequence). The junction had 7 bases not matched to a gene; V was cut back by 3 bases and J by 3 bases. This CDR3 comprises 16 residues.

This chain uses TRBV5-1 with TRBJ2-7; 10 positions match TRBD1. The length of the CDR3 is 15 residues. The germline V gene has CDR1 SGHRS and CDR2 YFSETQ. J gave up 1 base and V 4 bases, and 5 bases lay outside the gene matches. CDR3 residues: CASSASDRGSYEQYF. The DNA of the CDR3 is TGCGCCAGCAGCGCCTCGGACAGGGGGTCCTACGAGCAGTACTTC.

CDR3: CASSRNFGASGEPETQYF. DNA of the CDR3: TGTGCCAGCAGTCGAAATTTTGGGGCTAGCGGGGAGCCCGAGACCCAGTACTTC. The chain has TRBV11-1 and TRBJ2-5; 9 bases are a match to TRBD2. Germline assignment: CDR1 SGHAT and CDR2 FQDESV (reference sequence). The CDR3 contains 18 residues. V shed 6 bases and J 5 bases; nucleotides not matched to a gene: 19.

The V call is TRBV27, the J call TRBJ2-7; D might be TRBD2 (5 bases). Germline-derived CDR1 and CDR2 are MNHEY and SMNVEV (reference sequence). The CDR3 contains 12 residues. The V end was cut by 6 bases, the J end by 7 bases, with 13 bases between. In nucleotides, the CDR3 is TGTGCCAGCAGCCACGGGATGGGGGAGCAGTACTTC. Translation gives CASSHGMGEQYF.

This clone appeared a few times. V gene TRBV29-1 combines with J gene TRBJ2-2; 8 positions agree with TRBD1. Unmatched junction bases numbered 6, after V lost 6 bases and J lost 3 bases. The CDR3 runs 14 residues. Looked up from germline, CDR1 is SQVTM and CDR2 is ANQGSEA. The CDR3 sequence is CSVRTGPYTGELFF. In nucleotides, the CDR3 is TGCAGCGTCCGGACAGGGCCCTACACCGGGGAGCTGTTTTTT.

The chain recombines TRBV4-1 with TRBJ2-3, with a tentative D call TRBD2 (7 bases). The CDR3 contains 16 residues. Trimming cost V 1 base and J 1 base, with 12 bases left between them. Germline lookup yields CDR1 MGHRA and CDR2 YSYEKL. The CDR3 DNA is TGCGCCAGCAGCCAAGGCCGCGGGGGCCGCACAGATACGCAGTATTTT. Translation: CASSQGRGGRTDTQYF.

Only a few counts were recorded for this clone. The rearrangement joins TRBV10-1 to TRBJ1-1, with 7 bases aligning to TRBD1. Germline V gene lookup returns CDR1 WNHNN and CDR2 SYGVQD (reference sequence). This CDR3 spans 12 amino acids. With 8 bases clipped from V and 1 base from J, the junction kept 1 base outside the gene matches. The CDR3 here is CASRQGNTEAFF. Written as DNA, the CDR3 is TGCGCCAGCCGACAGGGGAACACTGAAGCTTTCTTT.

This rearrangement joins TRBV6-5 to TRBJ2-5, with TRBD2 as a possible D gene (5 bases). Per the germline V gene, CDR1 is MNHEY and CDR2 is SVGAGI. Deletions cut 6 bases from V and 1 base from J, with 9 bases between. There are 13 residues in the CDR3. Here the CDR3 DNA reads TGTGCCAGCAGCCTCCGGGGCCAAGAGACCCAGTACTTC. Encoded protein: CASSLRGQETQYF.

The V call is TRBV27, the J call TRBJ2-7; TRBD1 matches at 7 bases. The CDR3 totals 14 residues. V trimming: 5 bases; J trimming: 4 bases; junction bases outside the gene matches: 8. Germline lookup yields CDR1 MNHEY and CDR2 SMNVEV (reference sequence). The CDR3 spells CASSKRDSSYEQYF. For the CDR3, the DNA is TGTGCCAGCAGTAAAAGGGACAGTTCTTACGAGCAGTACTTC.

The gene calls are TRBV7-2 and TRBJ1-3; D is ambiguous. V lost 1 base, J lost 3 bases, and 4 bases lay in between. Germline CDR1 and CDR2: SGHTA and FQGNSA. The CDR3 consists of 13 residues. In DNA, the CDR3 is TGTGCCAGCAGCTTAGATCATGGAAACACCATATATTTT. Protein sequence: CASSLDHGNTIYF.

The V and J genes are TRBV7-8 and TRBJ2-7; D gene unclear. Germline V lookup: CDR1 SGHVS, CDR2 FQNEAQ. V was cut by 3 bases and J by 3 bases, with 12 bases left in between. The CDR3 length is 14 residues. CDR3 loop: CASSFGGVLYEQYF. CDR3 DNA: TGTGCCAGCAGCTTCGGTGGGGTCCTCTACGAGCAGTACTTC.

The V call is TRBV9, the J call TRBJ2-2; 7 nucleotides align to TRBD2. Trimming removed 3 bases from V and 1 base from J; junction bases left unmatched: 6. The germline V gene encodes CDR1 SGDLS and CDR2 YYNGEE. This CDR3 is 16 amino acids long. The CDR3 spells CASSGRDYQNTGELFF. DNA of the CDR3: TGTGCCAGCAGCGGCCGGGACTACCAGAACACCGGGGAGCTGTTTTTT.

CDR3: CASSDPPSGGYNEQFF. CDR3 in DNA: TGTGCCAGCAGTGATCCCCCTAGCGGGGGTTACAATGAGCAGTTCTTC. The chain couples TRBV6-4 to TRBJ2-1, with 10 bases aligning to TRBD2. CDR3 size: 16 residues. The V gene end was trimmed by 3 bases and the J gene end by 4 bases; junction bases not matched to a gene: 6. Germline V gene sequence: CDR1 MRHNA, CDR2 SNTAGT.

This clone showed up just once. The chain has TRBV9 and TRBJ2-7; D gene ambiguous. The CDR3 covers 16 residues. Germline lookup yields CDR1 SGDLS and CDR2 YYNGEE. The V gene lost 0 bases and the J gene lost 0 bases, with 13 bases spanning the gap. The CDR3, as DNA: TGTGCCAGCAGCGTAGCTGCGCGTTCCCCCTCCTACGAGCAGTACTTC. Amino acids: CASSVAARSPSYEQYF.

This clone was seen more than once but under ten times. V and J are TRBV7-2 and TRBJ2-1, with 8 bases fitting TRBD2. The V and J ends lost 6 bases and 2 bases, in that order; junction bases with no gene match: 9. CDR1 SGHTA and CDR2 FQGNSA come from the germline V gene. This CDR3 has 16 amino acids. DNA for the CDR3: TGTGCCAGCAGTCGAGGTTGGGGACTAGCCTACAATGAGCAGTTCTTC. Its protein product is CASSRGWGLAYNEQFF.

The chain has TRBV27 and TRBJ2-3, with TRBD2 matching 8 bases. Germline CDR1 reads MNHEY; CDR2 reads SMNVEV (reference sequence). This CDR3 has 16 amino acids. J gave up 4 bases and V 2 bases, and 8 bases lay outside the gene matches. The DNA of the CDR3 is TGTGCCAGCAGTTTAAGAGCGGGAGAGGTCGCAGATACGCAGTATTTT. As protein: CASSLRAGEVADTQYF.

The chain carries TRBV25-1 and TRBJ2-3; maybe TRBD2 (5 bases). The CDR3 extends over 15 amino acids. Per the germline V gene, CDR1 is MGHDK and CDR2 is SYGVNS. V lost 2 bases to trimming and J lost 4 bases, with 13 bases between them. The CDR3 DNA is TGTGCCAGCAGTGAAGATGGGTGGGAGCCAGATACGCAGTATTTT. Residues: CASSEDGWEPDTQYF.